This TCR beta chain was documented in a study of T-cell reconstitution after alpha-beta-depleted transplantation in children. This clonotype has a single count. A read error may be the cause here, since a much bigger clone is one base away. Library preparation (for TCRbeta) was performed with unique molecular identifiers. TCRdb ran MiXCR on the PCR reads and lists one entry per CDR3 protein. The data hold about 500,000 distinct CDR3 sequences, with about 31% observed a single time. The germline V and J ends were trimmed by 2 bases and 7 bases, with 12 bases remaining between them. Germline values: CDR1 SGHRS, CDR2 YFSETQ. The CDR3 is 13 residues long.

V gene TRBV5-1 combines with J gene TRBJ2-5; D may be TRBD1 or TRBD2 (5 bases each). The sequences come from PBMCs from the stem cell graft donor, collected from the stem cell graft. The source is a human donor who donated a stem cell graft to a child with aplastic anemia. The DNA of the CDR3 is TGCGCCAGCAGCTTTGAGGGGAGAGGGACCCAGTACTTC. This sequence encodes CASSFEGRGTQYF.